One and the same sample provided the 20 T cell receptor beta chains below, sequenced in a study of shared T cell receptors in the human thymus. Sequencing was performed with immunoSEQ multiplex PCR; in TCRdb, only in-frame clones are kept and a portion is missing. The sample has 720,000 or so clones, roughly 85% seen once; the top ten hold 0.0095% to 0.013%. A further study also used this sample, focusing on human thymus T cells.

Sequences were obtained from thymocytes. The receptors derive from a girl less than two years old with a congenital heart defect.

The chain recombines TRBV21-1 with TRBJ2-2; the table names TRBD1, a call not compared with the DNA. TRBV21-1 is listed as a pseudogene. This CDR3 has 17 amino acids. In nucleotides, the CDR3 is TGTGCCAGCAGCAAAGCCCGGGACAGGGTACGCACCGGGGAGCTGTTTTTT. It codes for CASSKARDRVRTGELFF.

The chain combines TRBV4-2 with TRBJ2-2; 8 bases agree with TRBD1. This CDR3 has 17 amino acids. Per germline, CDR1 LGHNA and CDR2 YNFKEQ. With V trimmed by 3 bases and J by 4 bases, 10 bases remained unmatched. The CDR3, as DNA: TGTGCCAGCAGCCAGCTACAGGGGGGAGGCGGCACCGGGGAGCTGTTTTTT. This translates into CASSQLQGGGGTGELFF.

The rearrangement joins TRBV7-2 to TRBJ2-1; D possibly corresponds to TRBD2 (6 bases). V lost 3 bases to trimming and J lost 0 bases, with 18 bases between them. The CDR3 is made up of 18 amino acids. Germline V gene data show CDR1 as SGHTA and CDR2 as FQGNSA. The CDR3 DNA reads TGTGCCAGCAGCTTCCTGTCGGGGCGGGGTAGCTCCTACAATGAGCAGTTCTTC. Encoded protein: CASSFLSGRGSSYNEQFF. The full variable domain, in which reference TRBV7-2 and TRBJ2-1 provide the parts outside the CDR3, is GAGVSQSPSNKVTEKGKDVELRCDPISGHTALYWYRQSLGQGLEFLIYFQGNSAPDKSGLPSDRFSAERTGGSVSTLTIQRTQQEDSAVYLCASSFLSGRGSSYNEQFFGPGTRLTVL.

The CDR3 coding sequence is TGCGCCAGCAGTTCAATGATTTACAGGGATTCCGGCTACGAGCAGTACTTC. Its translation: CASSSMIYRDSGYEQYF. The rearrangement links TRBV5-1 to TRBJ2-7, with D possibly being TRBD1 (6 bases). The CDR3 totals 17 residues. Trimming removed 5 bases at V and 3 bases at J, with 24 bases between. CDR1 SGHRS and CDR2 YFSETQ come from the germline V gene.

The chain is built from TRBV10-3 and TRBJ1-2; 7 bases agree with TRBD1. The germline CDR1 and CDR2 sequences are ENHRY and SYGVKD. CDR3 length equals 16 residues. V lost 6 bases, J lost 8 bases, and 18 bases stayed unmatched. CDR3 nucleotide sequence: TGTGCCATCAGGGCCAAAACGCGGACAGGCCGCGGGGGCTACACCTTC. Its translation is CAIRAKTRTGRGGYTF.

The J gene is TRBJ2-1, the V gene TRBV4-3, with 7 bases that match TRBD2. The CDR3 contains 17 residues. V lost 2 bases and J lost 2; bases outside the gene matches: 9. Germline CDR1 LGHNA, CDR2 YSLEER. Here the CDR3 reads CASSQKIWGGAYNEQFF. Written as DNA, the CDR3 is TGCGCCAGCAGCCAAAAAATATGGGGGGGGGCCTACAATGAGCAGTTCTTC.

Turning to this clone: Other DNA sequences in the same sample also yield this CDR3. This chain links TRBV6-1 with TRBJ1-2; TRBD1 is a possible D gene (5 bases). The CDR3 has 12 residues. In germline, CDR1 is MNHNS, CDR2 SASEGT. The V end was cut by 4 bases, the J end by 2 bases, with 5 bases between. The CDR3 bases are TGTGCCAGCAGTGGACAGAACTATGGCTACACCTTC. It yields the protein CASSGQNYGYTF.

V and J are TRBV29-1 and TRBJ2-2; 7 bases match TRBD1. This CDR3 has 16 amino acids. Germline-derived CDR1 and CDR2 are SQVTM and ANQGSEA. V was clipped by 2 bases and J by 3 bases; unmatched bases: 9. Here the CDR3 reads CSVERATGDHTGELFF. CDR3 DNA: TGCAGCGTTGAAAGAGCAACAGGGGATCACACCGGGGAGCTGTTTTTT.

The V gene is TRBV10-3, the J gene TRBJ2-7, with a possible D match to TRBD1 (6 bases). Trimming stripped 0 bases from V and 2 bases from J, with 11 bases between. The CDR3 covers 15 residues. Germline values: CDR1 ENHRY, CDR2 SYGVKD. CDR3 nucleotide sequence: TGTGCCATCAGTGAGTCTCAGGGGTCCCCCTACGAGCAGTACTTC. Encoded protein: CAISESQGSPYEQYF.

The CDR3 coding sequence is TGTGCCATCAGTGAGTCGACCCAGGGGTTTGGAAACACCATATATTTT. Amino acid sequence: CAISESTQGFGNTIYF. The V call is TRBV10-3, the J call TRBJ1-3, with D possibly being TRBD1 (6 bases). The CDR3 runs to 16 residues. V was pared by 0 bases and J by 3 bases, with 12 bases between. Germline lookup yields CDR1 ENHRY and CDR2 SYGVKD.

Here the CDR3 reads CATATGQERKPQHF. CDR3 coding DNA: TGTGCCACCGCGACTGGACAGGAGAGGAAGCCCCAGCATTTT. This chain joins TRBV6-1 and TRBJ1-5; 7 bases align to TRBD1. The junction had 14 bases not matched to a gene; V was cut back by 10 bases and J by 8 bases. The CDR3 sequence is 14 residues long. CDR1 MNHNS and CDR2 SASEGT come from the germline V gene.

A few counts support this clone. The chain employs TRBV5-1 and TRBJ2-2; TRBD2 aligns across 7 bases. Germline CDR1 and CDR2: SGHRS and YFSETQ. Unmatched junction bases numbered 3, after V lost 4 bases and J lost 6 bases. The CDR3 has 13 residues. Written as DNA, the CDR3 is TGCGCCAGCAGCGTGGGGGGGGCCGGGGAGCTGTTTTTT. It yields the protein CASSVGGAGELFF.

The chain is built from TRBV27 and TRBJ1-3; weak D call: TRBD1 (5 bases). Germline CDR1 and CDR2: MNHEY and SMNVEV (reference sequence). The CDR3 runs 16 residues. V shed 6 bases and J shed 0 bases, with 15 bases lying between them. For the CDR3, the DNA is TGTGCCAGCAGCTGGGGGGGAGGGCTCTCTGGAAACACCATATATTTT. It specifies CASSWGGGLSGNTIYF.

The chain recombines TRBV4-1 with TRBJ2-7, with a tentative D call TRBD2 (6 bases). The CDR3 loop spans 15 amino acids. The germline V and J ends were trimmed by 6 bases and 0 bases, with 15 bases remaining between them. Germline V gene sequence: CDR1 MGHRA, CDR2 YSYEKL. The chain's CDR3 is CASRRSGSSSYEQYF. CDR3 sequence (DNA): TGCGCCAGCAGACGTAGCGGTTCCAGCTCCTACGAGCAGTACTTC.

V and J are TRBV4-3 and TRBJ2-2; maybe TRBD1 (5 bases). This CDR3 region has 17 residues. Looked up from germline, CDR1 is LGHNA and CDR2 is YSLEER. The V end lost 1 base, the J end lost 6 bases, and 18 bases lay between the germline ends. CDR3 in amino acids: CASSQAAPADSAGELFF. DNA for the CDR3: TGCGCCAGCAGCCAAGCCGCGCCGGCCGACAGTGCCGGGGAGCTGTTTTTT.

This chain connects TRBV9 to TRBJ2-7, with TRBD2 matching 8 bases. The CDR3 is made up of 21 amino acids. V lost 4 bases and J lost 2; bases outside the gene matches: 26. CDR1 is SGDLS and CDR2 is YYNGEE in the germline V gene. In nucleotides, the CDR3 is TGTGCCAGCAGCCTACAAAGAGAGCGGGGGAGAGACGGAGGACTTCCCTACGAGCAGTACTTC. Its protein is CASSLQRERGRDGGLPYEQYF.

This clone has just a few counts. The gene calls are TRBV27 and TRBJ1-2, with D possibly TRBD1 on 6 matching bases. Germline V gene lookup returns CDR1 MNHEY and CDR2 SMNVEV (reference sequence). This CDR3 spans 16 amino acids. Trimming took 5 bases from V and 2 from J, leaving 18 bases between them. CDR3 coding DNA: TGTGCCAGCAGTCCCCACCCGGCAGGGGTAAACTATGGCTACACCTTC. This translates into CASSPHPAGVNYGYTF.

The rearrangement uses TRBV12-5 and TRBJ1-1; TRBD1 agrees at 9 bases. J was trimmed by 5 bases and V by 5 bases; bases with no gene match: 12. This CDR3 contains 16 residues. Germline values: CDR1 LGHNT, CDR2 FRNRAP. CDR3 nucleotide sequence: TGTGCTAGTGGTCTCGCCCCCGACAGGGGGGAAACTGAAGCTTTCTTT. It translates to CASGLAPDRGETEAFF.

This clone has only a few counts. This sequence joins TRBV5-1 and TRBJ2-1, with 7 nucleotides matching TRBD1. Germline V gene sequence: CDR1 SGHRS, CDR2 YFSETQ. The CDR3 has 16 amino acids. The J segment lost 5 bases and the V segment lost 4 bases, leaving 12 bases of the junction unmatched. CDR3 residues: CASSTTTGDDDNEQFF. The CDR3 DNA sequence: TGCGCCAGCAGCACCACCACAGGGGATGACGACAATGAGCAGTTCTTC.

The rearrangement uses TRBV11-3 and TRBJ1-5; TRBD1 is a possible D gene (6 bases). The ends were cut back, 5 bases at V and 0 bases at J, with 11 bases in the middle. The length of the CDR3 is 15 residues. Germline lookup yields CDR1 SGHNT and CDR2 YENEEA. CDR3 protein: CASSTWTDSNQPQHF. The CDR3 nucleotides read TGTGCCAGCAGCACCTGGACAGATAGCAATCAGCCCCAGCATTTT.